What follows are 26 T cell receptor beta chains derived from one specimen sequenced in a study of monozygotic twins with cystic fibrosis (dated by TCRdb to about 2021). The protocol used for the library was the immunoSEQ multiplex PCR assay. TCRdb mirrors the immuneACCESS table, restricted to in-frame sequences. Some clones are absent from its copies; in checked studies, under half trace to an unresolved V gene, and the reason for the others is unknown. The sample records roughly 35,000 clones, 84% of which are singletons. In total, the top ten clones hold roughly 1.8% of the sample. The source material was blood. These receptors all come from a girl aged 2 to 9 with cystic fibrosis.

The CDR3 sequence: CASSQGWKGGTEAFF. The CDR3 coding sequence is TGCGCCAGCAGCCAAGGTTGGAAGGGGGGCACTGAAGCTTTCTTT. V usage is TRBV4-1 and J usage is TRBJ1-1; D perhaps matches TRBD1 (6 bases). The CDR3 runs to 15 residues. V dropped 1 base and J dropped 4 bases, with 13 bases sitting between them. The germline V gene encodes CDR1 MGHRA and CDR2 YSYEKL.

This chain connects TRBV5-6 to TRBJ1-1, with D perhaps matching TRBD1 (6 bases). Germline lookup yields CDR1 SGHDT and CDR2 YYEEEE. The CDR3 is 14 amino acids. V was pared by 2 bases and J by 3 bases, with 11 bases between. CDR3 in amino acids: CASSFRDTHTEAFF. In nucleotides, the CDR3 is TGTGCCAGCAGCTTTCGGGACACTCACACTGAAGCTTTCTTT.

The DNA for the CDR3 is TGTGCCATCCGACCGCGGACTAGCGGGGGGGGAACAGATACGCAGTATTTT. Amino acids: CAIRPRTSGGGTDTQYF. The rearrangement joins TRBV10-3 to TRBJ2-3, with 15 positions matching TRBD2. The CDR3 is made up of 17 amino acids. CDR1 is ENHRY, CDR2 SYGVKD, per germline. V was pared by 8 bases and J by 3 bases, with 9 bases of the junction left unmatched.

Of note for this clone: The sample carries other DNA sequences with the same CDR3. This rearrangement joins TRBV6-5 to TRBJ1-1; D remains unclear. This CDR3 spans 13 amino acids. V was trimmed by 0 bases and J by 1 base, leaving 3 bases between them. Germline V gives CDR1 MNHEY, CDR2 SVGAGI. CDR3 sequence reads: CASSYSQNTEAFF. DNA for the CDR3: TGTGCCAGCAGTTACTCACAGAACACTGAAGCTTTCTTT.

The chain uses TRBV6-5 and TRBJ2-2, with D tentatively TRBD2 (5 bases). Trimming cost V 7 bases and J 1 base, with 13 bases left between them. CDR1 is MNHEY, CDR2 SVGAGI, per germline. This CDR3 contains 15 residues. CDR3 nucleotides: TGTGCCAGCAACAGAGGGAAAAAGAACACCGGGGAGCTGTTTTTT. It codes for CASNRGKKNTGELFF.

The chain recombines TRBV13 with TRBJ2-2; no reliable D call. In germline, CDR1 is PRHDT, CDR2 FYEKMQ (reference sequence). V gave up 2 bases and J gave up 3 bases, with 4 bases separating them. CDR3 size: 13 residues. The CDR3 spells CASSLFYTGELFF. In DNA form, the CDR3 reads TGTGCCAGCAGCTTATTCTACACCGGGGAGCTGTTTTTT.

The chain has TRBV7-2 and TRBJ2-3; TRBD1 is a possible D gene (6 bases). CDR1 is SGHTA and CDR2 is FQGNSA in the germline V gene. This CDR3 comprises 15 residues. V was pared by 5 bases and J by 1 base, with 13 bases between. Here the CDR3 reads CASSANRAGTDTQYF. CDR3 in DNA: TGTGCCAGCAGCGCAAACAGGGCTGGCACAGATACGCAGTATTTT.

The chain employs TRBV5-6 and TRBJ2-5; D could derive from TRBD1 or TRBD2 (6 bases each). The CDR3 is made up of 14 amino acids. The V and J ends lost 6 bases and 4 bases respectively, with 16 bases between them. The germline V gene has CDR1 SGHDT and CDR2 YYEEEE. DNA for the CDR3: TGTGCCAGCACCTTTTTCAGGGGAGGAGAGACCCAGTACTTC. Translated, it gives CASTFFRGGETQYF.

The gene calls are TRBV30 and TRBJ2-1; 13 bases align to TRBD2. Per germline, CDR1 GTSNPN and CDR2 SVGIG (reference sequence). This CDR3 is 15 amino acids long. The V segment lost 5 bases and the J segment 2 bases; nucleotides outside the gene matches: 3. In nucleotides, the CDR3 is TGTGCCTGGGGGACTAGCGGGAACACCTACAATGAGCAGTTCTTC. This sequence encodes CAWGTSGNTYNEQFF.

The chain carries TRBV5-1 and TRBJ2-3; TRBD2 might be the D (5 bases). The CDR3 is made up of 14 amino acids. Trimming took 6 bases from V and 2 from J, leaving 13 bases between them. The germline V gene encodes CDR1 SGHRS and CDR2 YFSETQ. The CDR3 loop reads CASKTRDFTDTQYF. The CDR3 DNA reads TGCGCCAGCAAAACTCGGGATTTCACAGATACGCAGTATTTT.

V gene TRBV29-1 combines with J gene TRBJ1-4, with TRBD1 as a possible D gene (5 bases). Trimming pared 5 bases from V and 1 base from J, leaving 20 bases between. The CDR3 has 17 amino acids. Germline V CDR1 and CDR2: SQVTM, ANQGSEA. The CDR3 reads CSVRPMGREGTNEKLFF. The CDR3 coding sequence is TGCAGCGTTCGACCGATGGGCAGGGAAGGAACTAATGAAAAACTGTTTTTT.

The chain recombines TRBV4-3 with TRBJ1-1; D unresolved. This CDR3 is 17 amino acids long. Trimming shortened V by 0 bases and J by 0 bases, and 14 bases separated the two germline ends. Germline CDR1 reads LGHNA; CDR2 reads YSLEER. CDR3 sequence (DNA): TGCGCCAGCAGCCAAGAACCCTCCTGGGAACTGAACACTGAAGCTTTCTTT. Its protein product is CASSQEPSWELNTEAFF.

This chain uses TRBV4-3 with TRBJ2-1; TRBD1 or TRBD2 may be the D gene (5 bases each). The CDR3 runs 17 residues. Germline-derived CDR1 and CDR2 are LGHNA and YSLEER. The V and J ends lost 4 bases and 1 base respectively, with 17 bases between them. The CDR3 here is CASSLEGYAESYNEQFF. In nucleotides, the CDR3 is TGCGCCAGCAGCCTCGAGGGGTACGCAGAATCCTACAATGAGCAGTTCTTC.

The chain is built from TRBV5-1 and TRBJ2-1; 12 bases align to TRBD2. Germline assignment: CDR1 SGHRS and CDR2 YFSETQ. The CDR3 is made up of 17 amino acids. Unmatched junction bases numbered 6, after V lost 2 bases and J lost 3 bases. CDR3 in DNA: TGCGCCAGCAGCTTTCGTCTAGCGGGGGGGCTCTACAATGAGCAGTTCTTC. Amino acids: CASSFRLAGGLYNEQFF.

The CDR3 sequence: CASSERPQGIGLRNSPLHF. The CDR3 DNA reads TGTGCCAGCAGTGAACGGCCCCAGGGTATTGGTCTACGTAATTCACCCCTCCACTTT. This chain joins TRBV6-1 and TRBJ1-6; tentative D call: TRBD1 (5 bases). V was shortened by 2 bases and J by 6 bases, with 23 bases between the two germline ends. This CDR3 is 19 amino acids long. CDR1 and CDR2 from the germline V gene are MNHNS and SASEGT.

In its sample, this clone was seen a few times. The CDR3 reads CASSVGGGGGNTEAFF. The CDR3 nucleotides read TGTGCCAGCAGCGTAGGTGGGGGTGGAGGGAACACTGAAGCTTTCTTT. The chain uses TRBV9 and TRBJ1-1; D is possibly TRBD1 (5 bases). CDR1 and CDR2 from the germline V gene are SGDLS and YYNGEE. V gave up 0 bases and J gave up 1 base, with 13 bases separating them. The CDR3 covers 16 residues.

The rearrangement joins TRBV30 to TRBJ1-6, with D maybe TRBD1 (5 bases). The germline V gene has CDR1 GTSNPN and CDR2 SVGIG (reference sequence). Trimming pared 2 bases from V and 6 bases from J, leaving 23 bases between. CDR3 size: 18 residues. The CDR3 region has the DNA TGTGCCTGGAGTACGGGGGGGACGACACTTAACCTTAATTCACCCCTCCACTTT. This encodes CAWSTGGTTLNLNSPLHF.

The rearrangement joins TRBV2 to TRBJ1-3; unclear D gene. The CDR3 has 15 residues. V lost 5 bases and J 4 bases, leaving 15 bases between the germline ends. Germline assignment: CDR1 SNHLY and CDR2 FYNNEI. DNA for the CDR3: TGTGCCAGCAGTAGCCGGGCCCCTGCAGGAAACACCATATATTTT. It encodes CASSSRAPAGNTIYF.

This clone was detected only a few times. This chain joins TRBV9 and TRBJ1-2, with D perhaps TRBD1 (5 bases). Germline V gives CDR1 SGDLS, CDR2 YYNGEE. The CDR3 spans 13 residues. Between the trimmed V and J ends, which lost 0 bases and 7 bases, there was a span of 10 bases. The CDR3 DNA is TGTGCCAGCAGCGTAGAGCCCGGGGGTGGCTACACCTTC. It translates to CASSVEPGGGYTF. The complete variable domain, with remaining parts taken from reference TRBV9 and TRBJ1-2, reads DSGVTQTPKHLITATGQRVTLRCSPRSGDLSVYWYQQSLDQGLQFLIQYYNGEERAKGNILERFSAQQFPDLHSELNLSSLELGDSALYFCASSVEPGGGYTFGSGTRLTVV.

CDR3 amino acids: CASSPPQGPGNGYTF. The CDR3 nucleotides read TGCGCCAGCAGCCCCCCGCAGGGACCAGGTAATGGCTACACCTTC. The chain is built from TRBV5-1 and TRBJ1-2, with D possibly being TRBD1 (5 bases). V gave up 4 bases and J gave up 6 bases, with 19 bases separating them. The length of the CDR3 is 15 residues. Germline-derived CDR1 and CDR2 are SGHRS and YFSETQ.

The J gene is TRBJ1-5, the V gene TRBV6-5; D is possibly TRBD1 (5 bases). Looked up from germline, CDR1 is MNHEY and CDR2 is SVGAGI. Trimming shortened V by 2 bases and J by 7 bases, and 15 bases separated the two germline ends. The CDR3 covers 15 residues. The CDR3 region is CASSYGSGAGQPQHF. Written as DNA, the CDR3 is TGTGCCAGCAGTTACGGATCCGGGGCAGGGCAGCCCCAGCATTTT.

The CDR3 reads CAWSVLAGGLSGKNIQYF. The CDR3 region has the DNA TGTGCCTGGAGTGTACTAGCGGGGGGACTGTCTGGCAAAAACATTCAGTACTTC. The V gene is TRBV30, the J gene TRBJ2-4; 12 nucleotides align to TRBD2. Germline V gene data show CDR1 as GTSNPN and CDR2 as SVGIG (reference sequence). The CDR3 totals 18 residues. The ends lost 0 bases at V and 3 bases at J; junction bases unmatched: 9.

This CDR3 is CASRTGTNEKLFF. CDR3 in DNA: TGCGCCAGCAGGACAGGAACTAATGAAAAACTGTTTTTT. The J gene is TRBJ1-4, the V gene TRBV5-1; TRBD1 is a possible D gene (6 bases). Germline V gene data show CDR1 as SGHRS and CDR2 as YFSETQ. CDR3 size: 13 residues. The V end was cut by 5 bases, the J end by 1 base, with 6 bases between.

This clone was counted only a few times. The genes are TRBV30 and TRBJ2-7; 9 bases match TRBD1. CDR1 and CDR2 (germline): GTSNPN, SVGIG (reference sequence). The CDR3 has 16 residues. The V segment lost 3 bases and the J segment 6 bases; nucleotides outside the gene matches: 15. CDR3 in DNA: TGTGCCTGGAGCGGTCAACACCGACAGGGGGTATCCGAGCAGTACTTC. Translating gives CAWSGQHRQGVSEQYF.

The chain has TRBV7-8 and TRBJ2-1; the match to TRBD2 covers 10 bases. Losses at the gene ends were 5 bases for V and 3 bases for J; bases not matched to a gene: 7. CDR1 and CDR2 (germline): SGHVS, FQNEAQ. The CDR3 covers 16 residues. The CDR3 protein is CASSVKLAGDYNEQFF. The CDR3 nucleotides are TGTGCCAGCAGCGTGAAGCTAGCGGGGGACTACAATGAGCAGTTCTTC.

V usage is TRBV9 and J usage is TRBJ2-5, with D perhaps matching TRBD1 (6 bases). Trimming stripped 0 bases from V and 6 bases from J, with 15 bases between. Germline CDR1 and CDR2: SGDLS and YYNGEE. The length of the CDR3 is 15 residues. In DNA form, the CDR3 reads TGTGCCAGCAGCGTAGAGGATAGGGGGATGAAGACCCAGTACTTC. Translation gives CASSVEDRGMKTQYF. Full variable domain (outside the CDR3, taken from reference TRBV9 and TRBJ2-5): DSGVTQTPKHLITATGQRVTLRCSPRSGDLSVYWYQQSLDQGLQFLIQYYNGEERAKGNILERFSAQQFPDLHSELNLSSLELGDSALYFCASSVEDRGMKTQYFGPGTRLLVL.